A selection of T cell receptor beta chains follows, all from one sample in a study of blood T cell repertoires in COVID-19. Profiled with immunoSEQ multiplex PCR; TCRdb holds only in-frame clones, not every one. The data hold roughly 300,000 clones, with 88% observed a single time. The sequencing input was peripheral blood. The receptors shown here come from a man aged 18 to 29 with active or convalescent COVID-19. CDR3s include the opening cysteine and the closing phenylalanine or tryptophan. A D gene is named only where the DNA matches it firmly. Rows may omit the clone size; those that give it use once, few, many or a size class.

J gene,V gene,clone size,D gene,CDR3 length,CDR3 DNA,CDR3 protein
TRBJ1-3,TRBV14,-,-,15,TGTGCCAGCAGCCAAGATGGGGCAGCTGGAAACACCATATATTTT,CASSQDGAAGNTIYF
TRBJ2-3,TRBV9,-,TRBD1,18,TGTGCCAGCAGCGGGGGACAGGGGGCTCCCCTGCTCACAGATACGCAGTATTTT,CASSGGQGAPLLTDTQYF
TRBJ1-4,TRBV21-1,-,-,16,TGTGCCAGCAGCAAGAGGCGGGGGTTCACGGTCGAAAAACTGTTTTTT,CASSKRRGFTVEKLFF
TRBJ1-5,TRBV27,-,-,15,TGTGCCAGCAGTTCAGCCGCAGGTGGCAATCAGCCCCAGCATTTT,CASSSAAGGNQPQHF
TRBJ1-2,TRBV11-2,-,TRBD1,16,TGTGCCAGCAGCGCCCGGCCTCAGGGGGTCGGCTATGGCTACACCTTC,CASSARPQGVGYGYTF
TRBJ1-5,TRBV11-2,-,TRBD1,15,TGTGCCAGCAGCACCGGACAGGGGGCGAAACAGCCCCAGCATTTT,CASSTGQGAKQPQHF
TRBJ1-2,TRBV29-1,-,TRBD1,15,TGCAGCGTTGAAACCTCCTGGACAGGGCACTATGGCTACACCTTC,CSVETSWTGHYGYTF
TRBJ1-6,TRBV19,-,-,16,TGTGCCAGTAGTGGAGGGAGCAGGGATGGCAGGTCACCCCTCCACTTT,CASSGGSRDGRSPLHF
TRBJ2-7,TRBV10-2,-,-,15,TGCGCCAGCAGTGAGTCTTCGGGGGTTCCCTACGAGCAGTACTTC,CASSESSGVPYEQYF
TRBJ2-1,TRBV10-3,-,TRBD1,15,TGTGCCATCAGTGGAGGGCAGGGGGCATACAATGAGCAGTTCTTC,CAISGGQGAYNEQFF
TRBJ1-1,TRBV28,few,-,15,TGTGCCAGCAGTCCCCAGGGACTCATGAACACTGAAGCTTTCTTT,CASSPQGLMNTEAFF
TRBJ2-7,TRBV14,-,TRBD1,14,TGTGCCAGCAGCCATGGGGGACAGTTCTACGAGCAGTACTTC,CASSHGGQFYEQYF
TRBJ2-5,TRBV5-8,-,TRBD1,15,TGTGCCAGCAGCACCGGACAGGTTCTACAAGAGACCCAGTACTTC,CASSTGQVLQETQYF
TRBJ1-2,TRBV7-2,-,-,13,TGTGCCAGCAGCTCACAATTACAGGATGGCTACACCTTC,CASSSQLQDGYTF
TRBJ1-5,TRBV18,-,TRBD1,15,TGTGCCAGCTCACTCGGACAGGGTAGAAATCAGCCCCAGCATTTT,CASSLGQGRNQPQHF
TRBJ2-1,TRBV7-9,-,TRBD2,16,TGTGCCAGCAGCTTAGTTGCGGGGGGCCACTACAATGAGCAGTTCTTC,CASSLVAGGHYNEQFF
TRBJ2-7,TRBV4-3,-,-,14,TGCGCCAGCAGCCAAGCGGCAGGGGACTACGAGCAGTACTTC,CASSQAAGDYEQYF
TRBJ2-7,TRBV5-1,-,-,16,TGCGCCAGCAGCTCCTCCGGGACTGGGAGTGGCTACGAGCAGTACTTC,CASSSSGTGSGYEQYF
TRBJ1-1,TRBV12-5,-,TRBD1,17,TGTGCTAGTGGTACCTTTCGGACAGGAGGCTTGAGGGCTGAAGCTTTCTTT,CASGTFRTGGLRAEAFF
TRBJ2-4,TRBV24-1,-,-,18,TGTGCCACCAGTGTCCCCCCTGCGGGTGGAGGGCGCCTAAACATTCAGTACTTC,CATSVPPAGGGRLNIQYF
TRBJ2-3,TRBV7-2,-,TRBD2,15,TGTGCCAGCAGCTTAGGGCTAGCGGCCGCAGATACGCAGTATTTT,CASSLGLAAADTQYF